These 17 T cell receptor beta chains originate from one sample sequenced in a study of blood T cell repertoires in COVID-19. TCRdb's copy holds only in-frame clones and misses some; the assay was immunoSEQ multiplex PCR. The sample shows 35,000 to 40,000 clones, just under 75% of them seen only once. The specimen was peripheral blood. These receptors were obtained from a man in his 70s with COVID-19, enrolled during active disease.

V gene TRBV9 combines with J gene TRBJ1-6, with 8 bases aligning to TRBD1. CDR3 length equals 13 residues. With V trimmed by 4 bases and J by 10 bases, 4 bases remained unmatched. Germline-derived CDR1 and CDR2 are SGDLS and YYNGEE. CDR3 DNA sequence: TGTGCCAGCAGCTCCACAGGGGGATCACCCCTCCACTTT. It yields the protein CASSSTGGSPLHF.

The genes are TRBV19 and TRBJ1-5, with D tentatively TRBD1 (5 bases). V lost 6 bases and J 5 bases, leaving 11 bases between the germline ends. Germline V gives CDR1 LNHDA, CDR2 SQIVND (reference sequence). The CDR3 runs to 13 residues. CDR3 sequence: CASSHRSYQPQHF. The CDR3 coding sequence is TGTGCCAGTAGCCACAGGAGTTATCAGCCCCAGCATTTT.

In its sample, this clone was seen once. The genes are TRBV18 and TRBJ2-7; TRBD1 aligns across 10 bases. The V gene's germline CDR1 is KGHSH and CDR2 LQKENI. This CDR3 contains 15 residues. Trimming took 5 bases from V and 7 from J; bases not matched to a gene: 11. CDR3 region: CASSATTGTGEEQYF. The CDR3 DNA follows: TGTGCCAGCTCAGCTACCACCGGGACAGGGGAAGAGCAGTACTTC.

The genes are TRBV7-2 and TRBJ1-1; perhaps TRBD1 as D (6 bases). Trimming shortened V by 5 bases and J by 0 bases, and 10 bases separated the two germline ends. Germline assignment: CDR1 SGHTA and CDR2 FQGNSA. This CDR3 comprises 14 residues. CDR3 region: CASSKTGLNTEAFF. In nucleotides, the CDR3 is TGTGCCAGCAGCAAAACAGGGTTGAACACTGAAGCTTTCTTT.

This clone was observed a single time. The genes are TRBV29-1 and TRBJ1-2; 7 nucleotides line up with TRBD1. The germline CDR1 and CDR2 sequences are SQVTM and ANQGSEA. With 7 bases clipped from V and 7 bases from J, the junction kept 6 bases outside the gene matches. This CDR3 has 11 residues. In DNA form, the CDR3 reads TGCAGCGGTAAAGGGGGCACTGGCTACACCTTC. Amino acid sequence: CSGKGGTGYTF.

The chain recombines TRBV11-3 with TRBJ1-3; D is unresolved. V lost 1 base and J lost 2, with 6 bases in between. CDR1 and CDR2 (germline): SGHNT, YENEEA. CDR3 length equals 14 residues. The DNA of the CDR3 is TGTGCCAGCAGCTTAGCATCGGCTGGAAACACCATATATTTT. Translation gives CASSLASAGNTIYF.

This chain uses TRBV19 with TRBJ2-1; 7 positions agree with TRBD2. J gave up 3 bases and V 6 bases, and 5 bases lay outside the gene matches. Germline V gives CDR1 LNHDA, CDR2 SQIVND (reference sequence). The CDR3 has 14 residues. CDR3 in DNA: TGTGCCAGTAGAGCGGGAATTTACTACAATGAGCAGTTCTTC. The encoded protein is CASRAGIYYNEQFF.

V gene TRBV10-3 combines with J gene TRBJ2-2; D possibly corresponds to TRBD2 (7 bases). This CDR3 comprises 15 residues. Germline assignment: CDR1 ENHRY and CDR2 SYGVKD. Trimming pared 3 bases from V and 5 bases from J, leaving 13 bases between. Here the CDR3 DNA reads TGTGCCATCAGTGAAAGGGGGGGAGTAACCGGGGAGCTGTTTTTT. Its translation is CAISERGGVTGELFF.

The rearrangement uses TRBV3-1 (or the pseudogene TRBV3-2) and TRBJ1-1; a possible D gene is TRBD1 (6 bases). The CDR3 has 15 residues. In germline, CDR1 is LGHDT, CDR2 YNNKEL (reference sequence). V was trimmed by 3 bases and J by 1 base, leaving 12 bases between them. DNA for the CDR3: TGTGCCAGCAGCCATTCGGACAGACCGAACACTGAAGCTTTCTTT. Protein product: CASSHSDRPNTEAFF.

J is TRBJ2-1 and V is TRBV25-1; D is unclear. The germline V gene encodes CDR1 MGHDK and CDR2 SYGVNS. The ends were cut back, 4 bases at V and 2 bases at J, with 6 bases in the middle. The length of the CDR3 is 13 residues. CDR3 residues: CASSAPAYNEQFF. The CDR3 coding sequence is TGTGCCAGCAGTGCGCCAGCCTACAATGAGCAGTTCTTC.

The V gene is TRBV21-1, the J gene TRBJ1-1. TRBV21-1 is labeled a pseudogene. CDR3 size: 18 residues. The DNA of the CDR3 is TGTGCCAGCAGCGAAAGGCGGGGCGTTGAGCGTGCGAGGACTGAAGCTTTCTTT. Translating it yields CASSERRGVERARTEAFF.

This chain links TRBV5-1 with TRBJ2-7, with D possibly being TRBD2 (6 bases). The CDR3 loop spans 14 amino acids. V lost 0 bases and J lost 6, with 13 bases in between. The germline V gene encodes CDR1 SGHRS and CDR2 YFSETQ. The CDR3 is CASSLVPVEGEQYF. CDR3 bases: TGCGCCAGCAGCTTGGTGCCGGTGGAGGGCGAGCAGTACTTC.

This chain uses TRBV6-5 with TRBJ1-5; no clear D. The V end lost 7 bases, the J end lost 3 bases, and 10 bases lay between the germline ends. CDR3 size: 13 residues. Looked up from germline, CDR1 is MNHEY and CDR2 is SVGAGI. The CDR3 DNA follows: TGTGCCAGCATGGAGGTCTCCAATCAGCCCCAGCATTTT. Protein sequence: CASMEVSNQPQHF.

This chain links TRBV29-1 with TRBJ2-5; D is uncertain. CDR1 is SQVTM and CDR2 is ANQGSEA in the germline V gene. The V end lost 8 bases, the J end lost 2 bases, and 12 bases lay between the germline ends. There are 12 residues in the CDR3. The CDR3 nucleotides are TGCAGCCTATCATACAGACAAGAGACCCAGTACTTC. It yields the protein CSLSYRQETQYF. Combining the CDR3 with reference TRBV29-1 and TRBJ2-5 gives the whole variable domain SAVISQKPSRDICQRGTSLTIQCQVDSQVTMMFWYRQQPGQSLTLIATANQGSEATYESGFVIDKFPISRPNLTFSTLTVSNMSPEDSSIYLCSLSYRQETQYFGPGTRLLVL.

This rearrangement joins TRBV28 to TRBJ2-5, with 9 bases lining up with TRBD2. The junction had 1 base not matched to a gene; V was cut back by 2 bases and J by 3 bases. The V gene's germline CDR1 is MDHEN and CDR2 SYDVKM. The CDR3 contains 14 residues. As DNA, the CDR3 is TGTGCCAGCAGTTTACGACTAGCGGAAGAGACCCAGTACTTC. Translation gives CASSLRLAEETQYF.

A single count supports this clone. J is TRBJ2-7 and V is TRBV6-5; 7 positions match TRBD1. Germline values: CDR1 MNHEY, CDR2 SVGAGI. Unmatched junction bases numbered 3, after V lost 2 bases and J lost 2 bases. The CDR3 is 14 amino acids. The CDR3 bases are TGTGCCAGCAGTTACCTGACAGGGACCTACGAGCAGTACTTC. Protein product: CASSYLTGTYEQYF.

There are a few counts of this clone. The chain combines TRBV19 with TRBJ1-2; D is possibly TRBD1 (6 bases). The CDR3 runs 14 residues. V lost 7 bases to trimming and J lost 0 bases, with 12 bases between them. From germline, CDR1 is LNHDA and CDR2 SQIVND (reference sequence). The CDR3 reads CASTRTASNYGYTF. The CDR3 DNA follows: TGTGCCAGTACCCGGACAGCCTCTAACTATGGCTACACCTTC. The full variable domain, rest sourced from reference TRBV19 and TRBJ1-2, is DGGITQSPKYLFRKEGQNVTLSCEQNLNHDAMYWYRQDPGQGLRLIYYSQIVNDFQKGDIAEGYSVSREKKESFPLTVTSAQKNPTAFYLCASTRTASNYGYTFGSGTRLTVV.